The 30 T cell receptor beta chains in this list originate from one sample, sequenced in a study of cytomegalovirus exposure and HLA in healthy donors. PCR was performed using 60 Vbeta and 13 Jbeta primers. Assay: immunoSEQ multiplex PCR; the TCRdb copy retains only in-frame clones and omits some. There are over 40,000 clones in the sample; about nine tenths occur only once, and 6.5% to 9.5% lies in the top ten. The material sequenced was PBMCs. Source of these receptors: a woman between 35 and 50 years old in good health and CMV-seropositive.

The table lists this clone with a count of one. The chain uses TRBV2 and TRBJ1-2; tentative D call: TRBD1 (6 bases). V was clipped by 6 bases and J by 6 bases, with 8 bases between them. Germline lookup yields CDR1 SNHLY and CDR2 FYNNEI. The CDR3 has 11 amino acids. The chain's CDR3 is CASRQGDGYTF. The CDR3 region has the DNA TGTGCCAGCAGACAGGGTGATGGCTACACCTTC.

V and J are TRBV7-9 and TRBJ2-2; 9 bases fit TRBD2. The J segment lost 6 bases and the V segment lost 6 bases, leaving 5 bases of the junction unmatched. The germline V gene encodes CDR1 SEHNR and CDR2 FQNEAQ (reference sequence). This CDR3 comprises 14 residues. The CDR3 nucleotides are TGTGCCAGCAGTCAAGCGGGAGGTCCCGGGGAGCTGTTTTTT. Its protein product is CASSQAGGPGELFF.

The chain links TRBV7-2 to TRBJ2-7; 8 bases line up with TRBD1. Germline values: CDR1 SGHTA, CDR2 FQGNSA. The CDR3 consists of 12 residues. V lost 5 bases and J lost 6; bases outside the gene matches: 3. Written as DNA, the CDR3 is TGTGCCAGCAGCCGAGACAGGGGCGAGCAGTACTTC. Translated: CASSRDRGEQYF.

The V and J genes are TRBV6-5 and TRBJ1-3, with D possibly TRBD1 on 5 matching bases. This CDR3 spans 16 amino acids. Trimming cost V 4 bases and J 0 bases, with 13 bases left between them. Germline-derived CDR1 and CDR2 are MNHEY and SVGAGI. Here the CDR3 DNA reads TGTGCCAGCAGTTGGGGCCCGGGGGACTCTGGAAACACCATATATTTT. Translated, it gives CASSWGPGDSGNTIYF.

The J gene is TRBJ1-2, the V gene TRBV6-5; 8 bases are shared with TRBD1. The CDR3 extends over 16 amino acids. CDR1 and CDR2 (germline): MNHEY, SVGAGI. V was pared by 2 bases and J by 8 bases, with 13 bases of the junction left unmatched. DNA of the CDR3: TGTGCCAGCAGTTACACATCCAAGGACAGGGCGAAAGGCTACACCTTC. Amino acid sequence: CASSYTSKDRAKGYTF.

J is TRBJ1-1 and V is TRBV5-6, with 9 bases matching TRBD1. In germline, CDR1 is SGHDT, CDR2 YYEEEE. The CDR3 totals 11 residues. V gave up 3 bases and J gave up 11 bases; unmatched junction bases: 2. CDR3 DNA sequence: TGTGCCAGCAGCTCCGGGACAGGGGCTTTCTTT. This encodes CASSSGTGAFF.

The V call is TRBV10-3, the J call TRBJ2-2, with D uncertain. Germline values: CDR1 ENHRY, CDR2 SYGVKD. Trimming pared 11 bases from V and 1 base from J, leaving 8 bases between. The length of the CDR3 is 12 residues. As DNA, the CDR3 is TGTGCCTCCGCGAGGAACACCGGGGAGCTGTTTTTT. As protein: CASARNTGELFF.

This chain joins TRBV6-1 and TRBJ2-4; 10 nucleotides agree with TRBD2. The CDR3 spans 21 residues. Germline V lookup: CDR1 MNHNS, CDR2 SASEGT. Trimming removed 0 bases from V and 1 base from J; junction bases left unmatched: 15. CDR3 sequence: CASSEAGFVLAGTEAKNIQYF. CDR3 DNA sequence: TGTGCCAGCAGTGAAGCGGGTTTCGTACTAGCGGGAACTGAGGCCAAAAACATTCAGTACTTC.

This clone was seen only a few times. The V gene is TRBV19, the J gene TRBJ2-1, with TRBD2 identical over 7 bases. This CDR3 contains 15 residues. Germline CDR1 and CDR2: LNHDA and SQIVND (reference sequence). V trimming: 8 bases; J trimming: 1 base; junction bases outside the gene matches: 8. DNA for the CDR3: TGTGCCAGTTTAAAATCCGGGGGGTCCTACAATGAGCAGTTCTTC. This sequence encodes CASLKSGGSYNEQFF.

The chain uses TRBV7-9 and TRBJ2-1; 10 bases agree with TRBD2. This CDR3 comprises 19 residues. The germline V gene has CDR1 SEHNR and CDR2 FQNEAQ (reference sequence). The trim removed 5 bases at V and 3 bases at J, leaving 16 bases unmatched. DNA for the CDR3: TGTGCCAGCAGCCCACTTCTTGGTGTTGGGACTAGCGTCTACAATGAGCAGTTCTTC. As protein: CASSPLLGVGTSVYNEQFF.

This rearrangement joins TRBV7-9 to TRBJ2-7, with 11 positions matching TRBD1. Trimming at V came to 7 bases and at J to 5 bases, leaving 16 bases not matched to a gene. The germline gives CDR1 SEHNR, CDR2 FQNEAQ (reference sequence). The CDR3 extends over 17 amino acids. CDR3 bases: TGTGCCAGCATCCCTCGTTGGAACCCGGGACAGGGGGACGAGCAGTACTTC. It yields the protein CASIPRWNPGQGDEQYF.

This chain connects TRBV2 to TRBJ2-2; D unclear. The V gene lost 4 bases and the J gene lost 4 bases, with 10 bases spanning the gap. Germline CDR1 SNHLY, CDR2 FYNNEI. CDR3 length: 14 residues. DNA for the CDR3: TGTGCCAGCAGTGGGAGCAGATTCACCGGGGAGCTGTTTTTT. Protein sequence: CASSGSRFTGELFF.

The chain is built from TRBV27 and TRBJ1-5; no firm D call. Germline V gives CDR1 MNHEY, CDR2 SMNVEV (reference sequence). The CDR3 spans 18 residues. V was clipped by 2 bases and J by 0 bases, with 17 bases between them. In nucleotides, the CDR3 is TGTGCCAGCAGTTTACAACCAAACCCACGGTATAGCAATCAGCCCCAGCATTTT. Its translation is CASSLQPNPRYSNQPQHF.

The CDR3 DNA sequence: TGTGCCAGCAGGTCGGCGGGTCCCAATGGGCTGTTTTTT. This gives the protein CASRSAGPNGLFF. The chain joins TRBV7-6 to TRBJ2-2, with D perhaps TRBD2 (5 bases). Germline V gives CDR1 SGHVS, CDR2 FNYEAQ. The CDR3 consists of 13 residues. V shed 6 bases and J shed 13 bases, with 18 bases lying between them.

This clone has more than one count but fewer than ten. Other DNA sequences in the same sample also yield this CDR3. The rearrangement links TRBV27 to TRBJ2-3; D remains unclear. V was cut by 3 bases and J by 2 bases, with 12 bases left in between. The CDR3 extends over 15 amino acids. Germline CDR1 reads MNHEY; CDR2 reads SMNVEV (reference sequence). CDR3 nucleotides: TGTGCCAGCAGTTTGGTCTCAGTAGCCACAGATACGCAGTATTTT. This encodes CASSLVSVATDTQYF.

The V call is TRBV7-9, the J call TRBJ2-1, with 7 nucleotides matching TRBD2. Per the germline V gene, CDR1 is SEHNR and CDR2 is FQNEAQ (reference sequence). CDR3 length equals 14 residues. The V segment lost 11 bases and the J segment 8 bases; nucleotides outside the gene matches: 15. This chain's CDR3 is CAGGRAEGLYEQFF. DNA for the CDR3: TGTGCCGGTGGGAGGGCCGAAGGATTGTATGAGCAGTTCTTC.

The chain combines TRBV6-5 with TRBJ1-5; TRBD1 aligns across 7 bases. The CDR3 contains 14 residues. CDR1 and CDR2 (germline): MNHEY, SVGAGI. With V trimmed by 5 bases and J by 3 bases, 4 bases remained unmatched. This CDR3 is CASSLRGYNQPQHF. In nucleotides, the CDR3 is TGTGCCAGCAGTCTCAGGGGGTACAATCAGCCCCAGCATTTT.

V and J are TRBV28 and TRBJ2-7; possible D gene TRBD2, 5 bases. This CDR3 region has 14 residues. The V gene lost 2 bases and the J gene lost 4 bases, with 12 bases spanning the gap. The germline gives CDR1 MDHEN, CDR2 SYDVKM. The CDR3 DNA reads TGTGCCAGCAGTTTAACGGGATTCCAGTACGAGCAGTACTTC. This gives the protein CASSLTGFQYEQYF. Full variable domain (remainder filled in from reference TRBV28 and TRBJ2-7): DVKVTQSSRYLVKRTGEKVFLECVQDMDHENMFWYRQDPGLGLRLIYFSYDVKMKEKGDIPEGYSVSREKKERFSLILESASTNQTSMYLCASSLTGFQYEQYFGPGTRLTVT.

The chain recombines TRBV7-9 with TRBJ2-3; a weak D match, TRBD2 (5 bases). This CDR3 has 19 amino acids. Deletions cut 5 bases from V and 4 bases from J, with 28 bases between. Germline V lookup: CDR1 SEHNR, CDR2 FQNEAQ (reference sequence). In DNA, the CDR3 is TGTGCCAGCAGCCCTGCACGGCTAGCCGTCCTGGCCAAGGCAGATACGCAGTATTTT. Translated, it gives CASSPARLAVLAKADTQYF.

The chain is built from TRBV11-3 and TRBJ2-2; D gene unclear. The V gene lost 1 base and the J gene lost 9 bases, with 9 bases spanning the gap. The CDR3 covers 13 residues. Germline V gene data show CDR1 as SGHNT and CDR2 as YENEEA. The CDR3: CASSLADSRELFF. Here the CDR3 DNA reads TGTGCCAGCAGCTTAGCGGATAGCAGGGAGCTGTTTTTT. The full variable domain, its missing parts supplied by reference TRBV11-3 and TRBJ2-2, is EAGVVQSPRYKIIEKKQPVAFWCNPISGHNTLYWYLQNLGQGPELLIRYENEEAVDDSQLPKDRFSAERLKGVDSTLKIQPAELGDSAVYLCASSLADSRELFFGEGSRLTVL.

V usage is TRBV19 and J usage is TRBJ1-2; 7 bases line up with TRBD1. The CDR3 sequence is 10 residues long. V lost 6 bases, J lost 8 bases, and 0 bases stayed unmatched. Looked up from germline, CDR1 is LNHDA and CDR2 is SQIVND (reference sequence). For the CDR3, the DNA is TGTGCCAGTAGCAGGGGGGGCTACACCTTC. Its protein product is CASSRGGYTF.

This chain joins TRBV6-1 and TRBJ2-1, with 8 bases aligning to TRBD2. This CDR3 region has 15 residues. V dropped 7 bases and J dropped 6; count of bases not matched to a gene: 11. CDR1 MNHNS and CDR2 SASEGT come from the germline V gene. CDR3 residues: CASTDPSGFSNEQFF. The DNA for the CDR3 is TGTGCCAGCACCGATCCTAGCGGGTTTAGCAATGAGCAGTTCTTC.

This chain links TRBV29-1 with TRBJ2-1; D unresolved. The CDR3 spans 11 residues. Germline V gene lookup returns CDR1 SQVTM and CDR2 ANQGSEA. Trimming shortened V by 4 bases and J by 2 bases, and 3 bases separated the two germline ends. The CDR3 sequence is CSVVTYNEQFF. CDR3 nucleotide sequence: TGCAGCGTTGTAACCTACAATGAGCAGTTCTTC.

V usage is TRBV19 and J usage is TRBJ1-2; D gene ambiguous. The CDR3 loop spans 12 amino acids. CDR1 is LNHDA and CDR2 is SQIVND in the germline V gene (reference sequence). V lost 5 bases and J 4 bases, leaving 8 bases between the germline ends. CDR3 DNA: TGTGCCAGTAGTCTATGGGCCTATGGCTACACCTTC. This sequence encodes CASSLWAYGYTF.

The chain is built from TRBV5-1 and TRBJ2-7; 8 bases map to TRBD1. Trimming cost V 5 bases and J 0 bases; bases outside gene matches: 10. Germline V CDR1 and CDR2: SGHRS, YFSETQ. CDR3 length: 16 amino acids. In nucleotides, the CDR3 is TGCGCCAGCAGTTTGCAGGGGGCCCGTTCCTCCTACGAGCAGTACTTC. Translation: CASSLQGARSSYEQYF.

V gene TRBV19 combines with J gene TRBJ2-6, with D possibly matching TRBD1 (5 bases). The CDR3 runs 18 residues. Trimming took 5 bases from V and 0 from J, leaving 17 bases between them. CDR1 and CDR2 (germline): LNHDA, SQIVND (reference sequence). DNA of the CDR3: TGTGCCAGTAGTGCAGAGGACATAGTAAGCTCTGGGGCCAACGTCCTGACTTTC. Its protein product is CASSAEDIVSSGANVLTF.

This chain links TRBV28 with TRBJ1-1; D is perhaps TRBD1 (5 bases). The germline V gene encodes CDR1 MDHEN and CDR2 SYDVKM. Trimming took 3 bases from V and 2 from J, leaving 10 bases between them. The CDR3 runs 14 residues. Here the CDR3 reads CASSLFGGNTEAFF. The CDR3 region has the DNA TGTGCCAGCAGTTTGTTCGGGGGAAACACTGAAGCTTTCTTT. Variable domain in full (rest from reference TRBV28 and TRBJ1-1): DVKVTQSSRYLVKRTGEKVFLECVQDMDHENMFWYRQDPGLGLRLIYFSYDVKMKEKGDIPEGYSVSREKKERFSLILESASTNQTSMYLCASSLFGGNTEAFFGQGTRLTVV.

This chain links TRBV2 with TRBJ2-7; the match to TRBD2 covers 8 bases. The junction had 6 bases not matched to a gene; V was cut back by 4 bases and J by 1 base. Germline V gene sequence: CDR1 SNHLY, CDR2 FYNNEI. The CDR3 runs to 15 residues. The CDR3 bases are TGTGCCAGCAGTGGGGGACTAGTCCTTTCCTACGAGCAGTACTTC. Encoded protein: CASSGGLVLSYEQYF.

The rearrangement links TRBV10-2 to TRBJ1-2; 7 bases are shared with TRBD1. The CDR3 has 16 amino acids. The J segment lost 1 base and the V segment lost 2 bases, leaving 7 bases of the junction unmatched. CDR1 and CDR2 from the germline V gene are WSHSY and SAAADI. The CDR3 spells CASSESGDSFNYGYTF. Written as DNA, the CDR3 is TGCGCCAGCAGTGAGAGTGGGGACAGCTTTAACTATGGCTACACCTTC.

This clone was counted once. V gene TRBV11-2 combines with J gene TRBJ2-7; 7 nucleotides line up with TRBD1. CDR3 length equals 13 residues. Germline CDR1 SGHAT, CDR2 FQNNGV. With V trimmed by 3 bases and J by 5 bases, 4 bases remained unmatched. CDR3 in amino acids: CASSLDRLHEQYF. For the CDR3, the DNA is TGTGCCAGCAGCTTGGACAGGTTGCACGAGCAGTACTTC.